This T cell receptor beta chain was captured by sequencing in a study of T cell responses to AZD1222 COVID-19 vaccine. Regarding the study as a whole: Clonal diversity was possibly underestimated, and white British individuals and females predominated among donors.

Concerning this clone itself: Its antigen remains unidentified.

CDR3 length equals 16 residues. V gave up 4 bases and J gave up 0 bases; unmatched junction bases: 4. From germline, CDR1 is LGHDT and CDR2 YNNKEL (reference sequence). TCRdb's copy holds only in-frame clones and misses some; the assay was immunoSEQ multiplex PCR. The repertoire holds approximately 260,000 clones, with 90% to 95% as singletons. The sequence was collected from an adult in good health. This specimen consisted of peripheral blood, obtained on day 0 of AZD1222 vaccination. The chain employs TRBV3-1 (or the pseudogene TRBV3-2) and TRBJ2-4, with 9 bases identical to TRBD2. CDR3 coding DNA: TGTGCCAGCAGCCCTACTAGCGGGTTAGCCAAAAACATTCAGTACTTC. Encoded protein: CASSPTSGLAKNIQYF.